This T cell receptor (beta chain) was sequenced for a study of T cell clones after liver transplantation. At the level of the study: Three of the eight recipients were HCV-positive; the rest had non-autoimmune, non-viral transplant indications. Timepoints were pre-transplant, pre-withdrawal, and after withdrawal was completed or failed. Tolerant meant at least one year fully off immunosuppression without liver enzymes above twice normal. Standard immunosuppression, with no induction, continued until 12-24 months after transplant.

The protocol was immunoSEQ multiplex PCR, while the TCRdb copy is restricted to in-frame clones and leaves out a portion. Here the sample spans approximately 71,000 clones, approximately 92% being singletons. V was pared by 7 bases and J by 6 bases, with 9 bases of the junction left unmatched. The CDR3 is made up of 15 amino acids. CDR1 is SGHRS, CDR2 YFSETQ, per germline. This TCR was recovered from a human patient who received a liver transplant. The T cells may partly be graft donor cells. Sample: CD4+ T cells from blood, taken around 25 months after liver transplant. The chain recombines TRBV5-1 with TRBJ2-1, with 11 bases aligning to TRBD2. As DNA, the CDR3 is TGCGCCAGCGGCCCGGGACTAGCGGAGGTCAATGAGCAGTTCTTC. Translating it yields CASGPGLAEVNEQFF.